This TCR beta chain was sequenced for a study of T cells in Graves' hyperthyroidism and ophthalmopathy. Overall study findings and caveats: Ophthalmopathy onset followed model prediction by a median about six months.

Trimming cost V 0 bases and J 10 bases; bases outside gene matches: 6. The CDR3 has 15 residues. Germline values: CDR1 DFQATT, CDR2 SNEGSKA (reference sequence). The sample holds a few counts of this clonotype. Antigen unknown. RNA transcripts served as the template for amplifying TCR beta CDR3 regions. First-round RT-PCR of the TCR CDR3 relied on the HTBI primer set. Via MiXCR, TCRdb re-called the multiplex PCR reads, giving one row per CDR3 protein. The repertoire holds hundreds of thousands of distinct CDR3 sequences, with roughly 15% as singletons. Diagnosis of hyperthyroidism was new in patients aged 18 to 65, and its duration was under 2 months. Diagnosing involved the use of clinical symptoms, serum thyroxine and TRAb, thyroid ultrasound and orbital computed tomography. This sample holds PBMCs from roughly 10 ml fresh peripheral blood.

The chain links TRBV20-1 to TRBJ1-6; 10 bases are shared with TRBD1. This sequence was found in a woman in her thirties with Graves' hyperthyroidism. The sequencing input was blood. The DNA of the CDR3 is TGCAGTGCTAGAGAAGTAGACAGGGGGCGGTCACCCCTCCACTTT. Protein sequence: CSAREVDRGRSPLHF.